This T cell receptor beta chain is drawn from a study of blood T cell repertoires in COVID-19. This CDR3 spans 16 amino acids. Germline V gene data show CDR1 as GTSNPN and CDR2 as SVGIG (reference sequence). With 3 bases clipped from V and 2 bases from J, the junction kept 11 bases outside the gene matches. Sequencing was performed with immunoSEQ multiplex PCR; in TCRdb, only in-frame clones are kept and a portion is missing. Among 200,000 to 250,000 clones listed, 85% to 90% were seen once. Participant reports of clinical history set cohort assignment. The receptor's source is a woman between 45 and 60 years old with acute COVID-19. The sequencing sample was made of PBMCs or T cells enriched from blood (not recorded which). J is TRBJ2-3 and V is TRBV30; 7 bases match TRBD1. The CDR3, as DNA: TGTGCCTGGAGCAAGATCATGGACAGGCCCACAGATACGCAGTATTTT. Amino acid sequence: CAWSKIMDRPTDTQYF. Combining the CDR3 with reference TRBV30 and TRBJ2-3 gives the whole variable domain SQTIHQWPATLVQPVGSPLSLECTVEGTSNPNLYWYRQAAGRGLQLLFYSVGIGQISSEVPQNLSASRPQDRQFILSSKKLLLSDSGFYLCAWSKIMDRPTDTQYFGPGTRLTVL.